The 28 T cell receptor beta chains below were found in one sample sequenced in a study of T-cell reconstitution after alpha-beta-depleted transplantation in children. The TCRbeta library was prepared with unique molecular identifiers. TCRdb passed the PCR reads through MiXCR, listing each CDR3 protein once. The sample yields about 370,000 distinct CDR3 sequences, around 21% seen once. Sequenced material: PBMCs from the stem cell graft donor, taken from the stem cell graft. Source of these receptors: a human donor who donated a stem cell graft to a child with acute myeloid leukemia.

The CDR3 loop is CASSLSGARANGEQYF. CDR3 in DNA: TGTGCCAGCAGCTTAAGTGGGGCCAGGGCTAACGGCGAGCAGTACTTC. This chain links TRBV7-9 with TRBJ2-7; TRBD1 is a possible D gene (5 bases). Looked up from germline, CDR1 is SEHNR and CDR2 is FQNEAQ (reference sequence). The CDR3 contains 16 residues. With 2 bases removed from V and 6 bases from J, the gap between germline ends came to 20 bases.

This chain links TRBV24-1 with TRBJ2-5, with D possibly being TRBD1 or TRBD2 (5 bases each). The CDR3 totals 13 residues. V lost 4 bases and J 8 bases, leaving 13 bases between the germline ends. Germline V lookup: CDR1 KGHDR, CDR2 SFDVKD. CDR3 DNA sequence: TGTGCCACCAGTGACTGGGACCGGGTAACCCAGTACTTC. Its protein is CATSDWDRVTQYF.

This clonotype was picked up a small number of times. The V call is TRBV6-5, the J call TRBJ2-5, with 9 bases aligning to TRBD1. J was trimmed by 3 bases and V by 2 bases; bases with no gene match: 10. This CDR3 contains 17 residues. Per the germline V gene, CDR1 is MNHEY and CDR2 is SVGAGI. The CDR3 is CASSYALGGQGEETQYF. The CDR3 nucleotides are TGTGCCAGCAGTTACGCGCTAGGGGGACAGGGCGAAGAGACCCAGTACTTC.

In this sample, this clonotype turned up many times. The chain recombines TRBV12-3 or TRBV12-4 with TRBJ2-2, with D unclear. The CDR3 totals 14 residues. V lost 0 bases and J lost 1, with 3 bases in between. CDR3 bases: TGTGCCAGCAGTTTAGCGCTGAACACCGGGGAGCTGTTTTTT. Translating gives CASSLALNTGELFF.

In DNA, the CDR3 is TGTGCCAGCAGCTCGACCGTGCCCGGGACACCGAATTATAGCAATCAGCCCCAGCATTTT. Protein product: CASSSTVPGTPNYSNQPQHF. The chain has TRBV11-1 and TRBJ1-5, with D possibly TRBD1 on 6 matching bases. This CDR3 spans 20 amino acids. Germline lookup yields CDR1 SGHAT and CDR2 FQDESV (reference sequence). The V and J ends lost 4 bases and 0 bases respectively, with 25 bases between them.

This clonotype has only a few counts. The chain uses TRBV9 and TRBJ2-7, with D perhaps TRBD2 (5 bases). The V and J ends lost 0 bases and 7 bases respectively, with 14 bases between them. Germline lookup yields CDR1 SGDLS and CDR2 YYNGEE. There are 14 residues in the CDR3. The CDR3 sequence is CASSVAVRGEEQYF. CDR3 in DNA: TGTGCCAGCAGCGTAGCAGTACGGGGTGAGGAGCAGTACTTC.

The V and J genes are TRBV29-1 and TRBJ2-1, with D hard to call. V lost 6 bases to trimming and J lost 0 bases, with 12 bases between them. Germline V gene lookup returns CDR1 SQVTM and CDR2 ANQGSEA. There are 14 residues in the CDR3. CDR3: CSVSSVNSYNEQFF. CDR3 DNA: TGCAGCGTGTCCAGCGTTAACTCCTACAATGAGCAGTTCTTC.

This clonotype has more than one count but fewer than ten. This chain links TRBV2 with TRBJ2-2; D gene unclear. The germline V gene has CDR1 SNHLY and CDR2 FYNNEI. The V gene lost 4 bases and the J gene lost 7 bases, with 13 bases spanning the gap. The CDR3 is 14 amino acids. The CDR3 DNA follows: TGTGCCAGCAGTGGAGGCAGAGTAAGCGGGGAGCTGTTTTTT. It encodes CASSGGRVSGELFF.

This clonotype occurred many times. The chain carries TRBV20-1 and TRBJ1-6, with unresolved D. Germline V gene lookup returns CDR1 DFQATT and CDR2 SNEGSKA (reference sequence). V was shortened by 6 bases and J by 2 bases, with 8 bases between the two germline ends. The CDR3 has 13 amino acids. The CDR3 DNA reads TGCAGTGCAACAAGGACCTATAATTCACCCCTCCACTTT. Encoded protein: CSATRTYNSPLHF.

This sequence joins TRBV29-1 and TRBJ2-3; 7 bases agree with TRBD2. Germline V gene data show CDR1 as SQVTM and CDR2 as ANQGSEA. The CDR3 extends over 14 amino acids. J lost 4 bases, V lost 6 bases, and 10 bases had no gene match. DNA for the CDR3: TGCAGCGTCCATGGCGGGAGTGGCGCAGATACGCAGTATTTT. Translation gives CSVHGGSGADTQYF.

This clonotype was observed at least ten times. The CDR3 nucleotides are TGTGCCAGCAGTTACGGCAGGGGGAACTTAAGGTCCTACAATGAGCAGTTCTTC. Its translation is CASSYGRGNLRSYNEQFF. The rearrangement joins TRBV6-5 to TRBJ2-1; 7 nucleotides line up with TRBD1. After removal of 2 bases from V and 1 base from J, the junction contained 11 bases not matched to a gene. The CDR3 contains 18 residues. Per germline, CDR1 MNHEY and CDR2 SVGAGI.

V usage is TRBV4-1 and J usage is TRBJ2-7; 8 bases map to TRBD2. Germline assignment: CDR1 MGHRA and CDR2 YSYEKL. V dropped 1 base and J dropped 2; count of bases not matched to a gene: 10. The CDR3 has 17 residues. This CDR3 reads CASSQGPWTSLTYEQYF. CDR3 bases: TGCGCCAGCAGCCAAGGTCCCTGGACTAGCCTAACCTACGAGCAGTACTTC.

This chain connects TRBV2 to TRBJ2-1; TRBD2 matches at 9 bases. This CDR3 contains 15 residues. Germline-derived CDR1 and CDR2 are SNHLY and FYNNEI. Trimming at V came to 5 bases and at J to 10 bases, leaving 12 bases not matched to a gene. CDR3 region: CASSQEIAGAYEQFF. The DNA for the CDR3 is TGTGCCAGCAGTCAGGAGATAGCGGGAGCCTACGAGCAGTTCTTC.

The chain links TRBV5-1 to TRBJ2-1; TRBD2 aligns across 7 bases. Germline V gene lookup returns CDR1 SGHRS and CDR2 YFSETQ. Trimming at V came to 0 bases and at J to 4 bases, leaving 10 bases not matched to a gene. The CDR3 totals 17 residues. The CDR3 region has the DNA TGCGCCAGCAGCTTGGCCGGGAGGATATGGGCTTACAATGAGCAGTTCTTC. It encodes CASSLAGRIWAYNEQFF.

The sample holds many counts of this clonotype. J is TRBJ2-7 and V is TRBV12-3 or TRBV12-4; TRBD1 is a possible D gene (6 bases). V lost 3 bases and J 2 bases, leaving 14 bases between the germline ends. The length of the CDR3 is 15 residues. In DNA form, the CDR3 reads TGTGCCAGCAGTTTTAGGCAGGGGACGGCCTACGAGCAGTACTTC. It yields the protein CASSFRQGTAYEQYF.

The chain recombines TRBV25-1 with TRBJ2-3; TRBD2 might be the D (5 bases). The CDR3 is made up of 17 amino acids. Germline V CDR1 and CDR2: MGHDK, SYGVNS. V was shortened by 1 base and J by 5 bases, with 19 bases between the two germline ends. DNA for the CDR3: TGTGCCAGCAGTGAATTAGAGGGAGTTTATGTGATAGATACGCAGTATTTT. Translated, it gives CASSELEGVYVIDTQYF.

This clonotype was seen more than once but under ten times. The V call is TRBV9, the J call TRBJ2-7; D is possibly TRBD2 (6 bases). This CDR3 spans 16 amino acids. Germline V gene data show CDR1 as SGDLS and CDR2 as YYNGEE. V dropped 0 bases and J dropped 0 bases, with 13 bases sitting between them. In DNA, the CDR3 is TGTGCCAGCAGCGTAGCTGTAGGCGGGAACTCCTACGAGCAGTACTTC. Encoded protein: CASSVAVGGNSYEQYF.

This chain links TRBV20-1 with TRBJ1-5, with a tentative D call TRBD1 (6 bases). Trimming took off 5 bases at V and 2 bases at J, with 19 bases between the two ends. CDR1 is DFQATT and CDR2 is SNEGSKA in the germline V gene (reference sequence). This CDR3 comprises 16 residues. The CDR3: CSAPRGGLGGNQPQHF. DNA for the CDR3: TGCAGTGCTCCGCGCGGGGGCTTGGGTGGCAATCAGCCCCAGCATTTT.

The chain joins TRBV7-6 to TRBJ1-4, with TRBD1 matching 9 bases. The CDR3 covers 15 residues. The germline V gene has CDR1 SGHVS and CDR2 FNYEAQ. The J segment lost 5 bases and the V segment lost 3 bases, leaving 4 bases of the junction unmatched. CDR3 nucleotide sequence: TGTGCCAGCAGCTTGGGACAGGGAGGGAATGAAAAACTGTTTTTT. It encodes CASSLGQGGNEKLFF.

There are many counts of this clonotype. The V and J genes are TRBV12-3 or TRBV12-4 and TRBJ1-5; D ambiguous. The CDR3 totals 14 residues. V lost 1 base, J lost 0 bases, and 4 bases lay in between. The CDR3 sequence is CASSLGHSNQPQHF. DNA of the CDR3: TGTGCCAGCAGTTTAGGGCATAGCAATCAGCCCCAGCATTTT.

In its sample, this clonotype was seen a few times. This chain uses TRBV15 with TRBJ2-3; a weak D match, TRBD2 (6 bases). The V and J ends lost 3 bases and 0 bases respectively, with 7 bases between them. The CDR3 has 14 amino acids. Per germline, CDR1 LNHNV and CDR2 YYDKDF (reference sequence). The CDR3 region is CATSSGGSTDTQYF. The CDR3 bases are TGTGCCACCAGCAGCGGGGGTAGCACAGATACGCAGTATTTT.

The chain's CDR3 is CSARTSGRVDTQYF. The CDR3 coding sequence is TGCAGTGCTCGGACTAGCGGGAGGGTAGATACGCAGTATTTT. This chain links TRBV20-1 with TRBJ2-3; 15 bases are shared with TRBD2. The junction had 2 bases not matched to a gene; V was cut back by 5 bases and J by 5 bases. The CDR3 has 14 residues. CDR1 DFQATT and CDR2 SNEGSKA come from the germline V gene (reference sequence).

The rearrangement uses TRBV28 and TRBJ1-2; possible D gene TRBD1, 5 bases. The CDR3 spans 13 residues. V lost 6 bases and J 8 bases, leaving 16 bases between the germline ends. CDR1 is MDHEN, CDR2 SYDVKM, per germline. For the CDR3, the DNA is TGTGCCAGCAGGCCGCAGACAGCTCGGGGCTACACCTTC. Its protein product is CASRPQTARGYTF.

For this clonotype: The junction shows a germline mismatch at one end, possibly a read error. The chain uses TRBV5-5 and TRBJ2-1; D is uncertain. This CDR3 region has 15 residues. Germline CDR1 and CDR2: SGHKS and YYEKEE (reference sequence). In DNA, the CDR3 is TGTGCCAGCAGCTTGGCCCTAGGGATCCGCAATGTGCAGTTCTTC. This gives the protein CASSLALGIRNVQFF.

The chain links TRBV29-1 to TRBJ2-7; a possible D gene is TRBD2 (6 bases). The length of the CDR3 is 13 residues. The V end was cut by 8 bases, the J end by 3 bases, with 17 bases between. Germline assignment: CDR1 SQVTM and CDR2 ANQGSEA. In nucleotides, the CDR3 is TGCAGCTCCAGGCGGGACTCTAACTACGAGCAGTACTTC. Its protein product is CSSRRDSNYEQYF.

This clonotype has only a few counts. The rearrangement links TRBV4-1 to TRBJ2-5; D is possibly TRBD1 or TRBD2 (5 bases each). The CDR3 is 14 amino acids. Trimming left V 3 bases short and J 5 bases short, with 13 bases between. Germline CDR1 MGHRA, CDR2 YSYEKL. The CDR3 loop reads CASSQARGGETQYF. The CDR3 nucleotides are TGCGCCAGCAGCCAGGCACGTGGGGGTGAGACCCAGTACTTC.

This clonotype was seen a handful of times. This sequence joins TRBV12-3 or TRBV12-4 and TRBJ2-7; the match to TRBD2 covers 7 bases. J was trimmed by 6 bases and V by 2 bases; bases with no gene match: 4. The CDR3 loop spans 13 amino acids. CDR3: CASSLWGGGEQYF. The CDR3 DNA is TGTGCCAGCAGTTTATGGGGGGGAGGCGAGCAGTACTTC.

This clonotype showed up many times. The chain has TRBV29-1 and TRBJ1-1; the match to TRBD1 covers 8 bases. The CDR3 extends over 13 amino acids. CDR1 and CDR2 from the germline V gene are SQVTM and ANQGSEA. Trimming cost V 6 bases and J 7 bases; bases outside gene matches: 10. CDR3 protein: CSVARRTGGEAFF. The DNA of the CDR3 is TGCAGCGTCGCCCGTCGTACAGGGGGTGAAGCTTTCTTT.